The 32 T cell receptor beta chains listed next were all sequenced from one sample in a study of monozygotic twins with inflammatory bowel disease. TCRdb reprocessed the 5' RACE reads; each CDR3 protein has one entry and no DNA is given. The repertoire shows about 380,000 distinct CDR3 sequences; the top ten hold approximately 2.8%. Sequencing was carried out using blood. The source is a human donor with ulcerative colitis or Crohn's disease, or a healthy co-twin of an affected twin (not recorded which).

This rearrangement joins TRBV5-1 to TRBJ2-5; TCRdb calls TRBD1, which cannot be checked without DNA. The CDR3 loop spans 16 amino acids. Germline V CDR1 and CDR2: SGHRS, YFSETQ. Here the CDR3 reads CASSRLQGVEQGTQYF.

This sequence joins TRBV15 and TRBJ1-6. Germline CDR1 LNHNV, CDR2 YYDKDF (reference sequence). The CDR3 extends over 13 amino acids. The CDR3: CATSRDENSPLHF.

The chain recombines TRBV11-2 with TRBJ1-6. CDR1 and CDR2 from the germline V gene are SGHAT and FQNNGV. CDR3 length equals 14 residues. This CDR3 reads CASSLAGIDSPLHF.

The rearrangement links TRBV7-2 to TRBJ2-5. This CDR3 contains 16 residues. Looked up from germline, CDR1 is SGHTA and CDR2 is FQGNSA. The CDR3 spells CASSLVLVSTQETQYF.

CDR3 protein: CASKLTGSRGYTF. The V and J genes are TRBV6-5 and TRBJ1-2; TCRdb designates TRBD1, a call that cannot be tested without DNA. CDR3 length: 13 amino acids. Per the germline V gene, CDR1 is MNHEY and CDR2 is SVGAGI.

The rearrangement joins TRBV5-4 to TRBJ1-2; lacking DNA, the TRBD1 call made by TCRdb goes unchecked. The CDR3 spans 15 residues. Germline V gene sequence: CDR1 SGHNT, CDR2 YYREEE (reference sequence). CDR3 in amino acids: CASSLTGTGSSGYTF.

The V and J genes are TRBV20-1 and TRBJ1-1; TCRdb indicates TRBD1, and absent DNA this call remains unverified. The germline gives CDR1 DFQATT, CDR2 SNEGSKA (reference sequence). The CDR3 totals 12 residues. The CDR3 region is CSAPRQGTEAFF.

Here the CDR3 reads CASSHVDRANYEQYF. This chain connects TRBV12-3 or TRBV12-4 to TRBJ2-7; the TCRdb D gene call, TRBD1, has no DNA to confirm it. There are 15 residues in the CDR3.

The chain has TRBV4-3 and TRBJ2-7; with no DNA, the TCRdb D assignment of TRBD1 cannot be verified. Germline V gene sequence: CDR1 LGHNA, CDR2 YSLEER. This CDR3 region has 16 residues. CDR3 in amino acids: CASSQSRGAYSNEQYF.

The CDR3 is CASRLNRQPSTDTQYF. V usage is TRBV6-1 and J usage is TRBJ2-3; there is no DNA to check the TCRdb D call of TRBD1. Germline CDR1 MNHNS, CDR2 SASEGT. CDR3 length: 16 amino acids.

The chain combines TRBV6-6 with TRBJ2-4; the TRBD1 assignment by TCRdb is unverifiable without DNA. Per the germline V gene, CDR1 is MNHNY and CDR2 is SVGAGI (reference sequence). CDR3 length: 14 residues. The CDR3 protein is CASSYPGEENIQYF.

This chain uses TRBV13 with TRBJ2-7; TCRdb gives TRBD1 as the D gene, but with no DNA this cannot be confirmed. The CDR3 covers 17 residues. Germline V CDR1 and CDR2: PRHDT, FYEKMQ (reference sequence). The CDR3 region is CASSLRTGGLHLYEQYF.

The chain recombines TRBV27 with TRBJ1-2; TCRdb outputs TRBD1, but without DNA this stays unchecked. This CDR3 has 16 residues. CDR1 is MNHEY, CDR2 SMNVEV, per germline (reference sequence). The CDR3 region is CASSLSSAGTVTGYTF.

V gene TRBV2 combines with J gene TRBJ2-3; there is no DNA to check the TCRdb D call of TRBD2. Looked up from germline, CDR1 is SNHLY and CDR2 is FYNNEI. There are 15 residues in the CDR3. CDR3: CASSQRAGGTDTQYF. The entire variable domain, with the rest obtained from reference TRBV2 and TRBJ2-3, is as follows: EPEVTQTPSHQVTQMGQEVILRCVPISNHLYFYWYRQILGQKVEFLVSFYNNEISEKSEIFDDQFSVERPDGSNFTLKIRSTKLEDSAMYFCASSQRAGGTDTQYFGPGTRLTVL.

V is TRBV6-5 and J is TRBJ2-1; TCRdb outputs TRBD1, but without DNA this stays unchecked. The V gene's germline CDR1 is MNHEY and CDR2 SVGAGI. The CDR3 covers 16 residues. This CDR3 is CASSYRGSSSYNEQFF.

The gene calls are TRBV20-1 and TRBJ2-5; TCRdb selects TRBD1, and the lack of DNA leaves this call unchecked. The CDR3 is made up of 14 amino acids. The germline V gene encodes CDR1 DFQATT and CDR2 SNEGSKA (reference sequence). The CDR3 reads CSARVGGVRETQYF.

V usage is TRBV5-6 and J usage is TRBJ1-3. This CDR3 is 14 amino acids long. Germline CDR1 SGHDT, CDR2 YYEEEE. CDR3 protein: CASSPTVPTNTIYF.

The chain is built from TRBV18 and TRBJ2-4; TCRdb gives TRBD1 as the D gene, but with no DNA this cannot be confirmed. The CDR3 extends over 15 amino acids. CDR1 KGHSH and CDR2 LQKENI come from the germline V gene. This CDR3 reads CASSTRTGEKNIQYF.

The gene calls are TRBV12-3 or TRBV12-4 and TRBJ2-7; there is no DNA to check the TCRdb D call of TRBD2. The length of the CDR3 is 16 residues. The CDR3 loop reads CASSLNPRVLSYEQYF.

The chain combines TRBV19 with TRBJ2-7; TCRdb's assignment of TRBD1 cannot be checked, as there is no DNA. The V gene's germline CDR1 is LNHDA and CDR2 SQIVND (reference sequence). This CDR3 is built from 15 residues. CDR3 residues: CASSQFTGGLYEQYF. Full variable domain (missing parts from reference TRBV19 and TRBJ2-7): DGGITQSPKYLFRKEGQNVTLSCEQNLNHDAMYWYRQDPGQGLRLIYYSQIVNDFQKGDIAEGYSVSREKKESFPLTVTSAQKNPTAFYLCASSQFTGGLYEQYFGPGTRLTVT.

The gene calls are TRBV20-1 and TRBJ2-5; TCRdb picks TRBD1, but there is no DNA to check that call. The CDR3 spans 13 residues. Germline CDR1 and CDR2: DFQATT and SNEGSKA (reference sequence). The chain's CDR3 is CSARVDIQETQYF.

The gene calls are TRBV6-5 and TRBJ2-3; the TCRdb D gene call, TRBD2, has no DNA to confirm it. The CDR3 consists of 19 residues. Germline CDR1 is MNHEY and CDR2 is SVGAGI. CDR3 region: CASSYSTPASGGAADTQYF.

The rearrangement joins TRBV7-3 to TRBJ1-6. Germline CDR1 is SGHTA and CDR2 is FQGTGA. The CDR3 loop spans 14 amino acids. The CDR3 is CASSLMGWNSPLHF. The full variable domain, completed using reference TRBV7-3 and TRBJ1-6, is GAGVSQTPSNKVTEKGKYVELRCDPISGHTALYWYRQSLGQGPEFLIYFQGTGAADDSGLPNDRFFAVRPEGSVSTLKIQRTERGDSAVYLCASSLMGWNSPLHFGNGTRLTVT.

The chain combines TRBV5-6 with TRBJ1-4; the D call of TRBD1 rests on TCRdb alone, since no DNA is present to check it. The length of the CDR3 is 15 residues. The germline CDR1 and CDR2 sequences are SGHDT and YYEEEE. The CDR3: CASSLGAQWEEKLFF.

The chain links TRBV27 to TRBJ2-7; checking the TCRdb D call of TRBD1 is not possible without DNA. Germline CDR1 and CDR2: MNHEY and SMNVEV (reference sequence). This CDR3 is 15 amino acids long. The CDR3 sequence: CASSQDRARIYEQYF.

The chain carries TRBV5-8 and TRBJ1-5. This CDR3 is built from 18 residues. The germline V gene has CDR1 SGHTS and CDR2 YDEGEE. The CDR3 protein is CASRTAYSGTADGQPQHF.

This rearrangement joins TRBV20-1 to TRBJ1-3; TCRdb proposes TRBD1, but this gene call is untestable without DNA. Germline V gene sequence: CDR1 DFQATT, CDR2 SNEGSKA (reference sequence). This CDR3 has 15 residues. This CDR3 is CSATRPAGEGNTIYF.

This chain joins TRBV20-1 and TRBJ2-7; TCRdb's D call of TRBD1 is untestable without DNA. Per the germline V gene, CDR1 is DFQATT and CDR2 is SNEGSKA (reference sequence). The CDR3 has 14 amino acids. The CDR3 sequence is CSAAVGQGLYEQYF.

The V gene is TRBV5-4, the J gene TRBJ2-5; no DNA is available, so the TRBD2 call from TCRdb remains unchecked. The CDR3 loop spans 13 amino acids. From germline, CDR1 is SGHNT and CDR2 YYREEE (reference sequence). The CDR3 loop is CASKGPAGETQYF.

The rearrangement links TRBV20-1 to TRBJ2-1; with no DNA, the TCRdb D assignment of TRBD2 cannot be verified. The CDR3 is made up of 15 amino acids. Germline loops: CDR1 DFQATT, CDR2 SNEGSKA (reference sequence). CDR3 sequence: CSATGTSGGYNEQFF.

This sequence joins TRBV9 and TRBJ1-1; the TCRdb D gene call, TRBD1, has no DNA to confirm it. The germline gives CDR1 SGDLS, CDR2 YYNGEE. The CDR3 has 14 amino acids. The CDR3 reads CASSPSPLGTEAFF.

The rearrangement joins TRBV2 to TRBJ1-3. The CDR3 totals 13 residues. The germline gives CDR1 SNHLY, CDR2 FYNNEI. The chain's CDR3 is CASRPDSGNTIYF.